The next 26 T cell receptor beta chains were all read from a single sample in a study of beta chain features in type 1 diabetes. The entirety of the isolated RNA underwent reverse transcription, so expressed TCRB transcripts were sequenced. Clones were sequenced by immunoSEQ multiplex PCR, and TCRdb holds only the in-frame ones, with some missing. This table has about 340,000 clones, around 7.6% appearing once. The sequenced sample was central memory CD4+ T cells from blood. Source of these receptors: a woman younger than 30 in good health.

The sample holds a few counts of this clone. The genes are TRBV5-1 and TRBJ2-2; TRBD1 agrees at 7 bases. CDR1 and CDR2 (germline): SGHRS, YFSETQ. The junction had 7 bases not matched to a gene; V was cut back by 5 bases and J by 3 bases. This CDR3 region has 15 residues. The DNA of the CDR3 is TGCGCCAGCAGTCTACAGGGGATTGACACCGGGGAGCTGTTTTTT. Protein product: CASSLQGIDTGELFF.

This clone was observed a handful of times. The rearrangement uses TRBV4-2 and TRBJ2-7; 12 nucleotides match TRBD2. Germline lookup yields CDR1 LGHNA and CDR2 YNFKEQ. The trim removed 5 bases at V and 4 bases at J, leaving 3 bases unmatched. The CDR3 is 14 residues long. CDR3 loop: CASSSGLAGYEQYF. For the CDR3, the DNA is TGTGCCAGCAGCTCAGGACTAGCGGGGTACGAGCAGTACTTC.

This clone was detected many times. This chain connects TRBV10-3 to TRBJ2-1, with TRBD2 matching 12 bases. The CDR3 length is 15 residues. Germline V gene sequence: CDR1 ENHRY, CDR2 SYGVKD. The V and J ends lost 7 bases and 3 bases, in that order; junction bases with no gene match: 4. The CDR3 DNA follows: TGTGCCATCATGCCGACTAGCGGGAGCTACAATGAGCAGTTCTTC. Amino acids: CAIMPTSGSYNEQFF.

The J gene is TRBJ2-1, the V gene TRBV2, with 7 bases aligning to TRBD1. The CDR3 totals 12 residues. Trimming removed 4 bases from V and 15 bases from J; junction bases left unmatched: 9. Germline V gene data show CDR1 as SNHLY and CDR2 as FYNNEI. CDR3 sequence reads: CASSADRYKLFF. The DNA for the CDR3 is TGTGCCAGCAGTGCGGACAGGTATAAGTTGTTCTTC.

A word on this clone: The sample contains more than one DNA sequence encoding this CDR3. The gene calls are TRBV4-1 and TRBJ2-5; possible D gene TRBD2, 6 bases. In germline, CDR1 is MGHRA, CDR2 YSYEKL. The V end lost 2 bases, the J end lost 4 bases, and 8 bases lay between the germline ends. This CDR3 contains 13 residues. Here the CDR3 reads CASSQWRGETQYF. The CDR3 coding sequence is TGCGCCAGCAGCCAATGGAGGGGAGAGACCCAGTACTTC.

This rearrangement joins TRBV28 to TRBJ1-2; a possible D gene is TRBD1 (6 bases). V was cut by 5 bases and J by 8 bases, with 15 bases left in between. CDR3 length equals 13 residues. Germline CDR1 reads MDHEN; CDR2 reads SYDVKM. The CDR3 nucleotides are TGTGCCAGCAGTCTCTCGGACAGTAGGGGCTACACCTTC. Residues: CASSLSDSRGYTF.

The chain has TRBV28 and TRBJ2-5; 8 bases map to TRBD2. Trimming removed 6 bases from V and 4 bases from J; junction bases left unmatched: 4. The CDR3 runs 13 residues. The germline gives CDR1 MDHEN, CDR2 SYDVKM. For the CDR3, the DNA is TGTGCCAGCAGCAGAAGCGGGAGAGAGACCCAGTACTTC. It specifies CASSRSGRETQYF.

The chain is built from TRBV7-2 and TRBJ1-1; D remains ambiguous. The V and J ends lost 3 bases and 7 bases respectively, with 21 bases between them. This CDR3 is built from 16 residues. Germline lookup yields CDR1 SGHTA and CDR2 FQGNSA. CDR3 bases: TGTGCCAGCAGCTTTCTTCCCTATACGGGGATTATTGAAGCTTTCTTT. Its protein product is CASSFLPYTGIIEAFF.

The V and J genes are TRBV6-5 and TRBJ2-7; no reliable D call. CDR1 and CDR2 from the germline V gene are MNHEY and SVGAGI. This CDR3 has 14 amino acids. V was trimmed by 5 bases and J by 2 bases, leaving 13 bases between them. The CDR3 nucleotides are TGTGCCAGCAGTCCCCGTGACGGCGCCTACGAGCAGTACTTC. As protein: CASSPRDGAYEQYF.

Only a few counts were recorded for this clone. The CDR3 loop is CASSYVLAGDNEQFF. CDR3 nucleotide sequence: TGTGCCAGCTCATACGTTTTAGCGGGAGACAATGAGCAGTTCTTC. This chain uses TRBV18 with TRBJ2-1, with 9 bases identical to TRBD2. The CDR3 runs to 15 residues. Trimming took 5 bases from V and 5 from J; bases not matched to a gene: 7. Germline CDR1 and CDR2: KGHSH and LQKENI.

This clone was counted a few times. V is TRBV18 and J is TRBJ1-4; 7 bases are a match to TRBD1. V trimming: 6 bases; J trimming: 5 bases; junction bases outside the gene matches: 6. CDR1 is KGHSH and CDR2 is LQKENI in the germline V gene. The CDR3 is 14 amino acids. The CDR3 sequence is CASSAGQINEKLFF. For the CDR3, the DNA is TGTGCCAGCTCCGCGGGACAGATCAATGAAAAACTGTTTTTT.

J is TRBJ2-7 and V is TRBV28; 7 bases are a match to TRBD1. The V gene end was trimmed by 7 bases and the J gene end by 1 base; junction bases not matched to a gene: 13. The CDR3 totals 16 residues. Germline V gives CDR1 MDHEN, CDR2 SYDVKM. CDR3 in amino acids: CASKDLGQRASYEQYF. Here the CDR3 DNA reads TGTGCCAGCAAGGATCTGGGACAGCGAGCGTCCTACGAGCAGTACTTC.

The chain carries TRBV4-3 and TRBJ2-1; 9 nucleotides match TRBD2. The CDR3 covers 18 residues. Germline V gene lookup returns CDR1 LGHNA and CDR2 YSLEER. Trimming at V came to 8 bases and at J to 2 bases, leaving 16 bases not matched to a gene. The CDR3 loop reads CASDEVGNSGSPYNEQFF. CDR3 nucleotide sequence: TGCGCCAGCGACGAAGTGGGGAATAGCGGGAGTCCCTACAATGAGCAGTTCTTC.

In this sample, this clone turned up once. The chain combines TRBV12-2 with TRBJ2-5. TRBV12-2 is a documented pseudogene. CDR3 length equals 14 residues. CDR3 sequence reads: CASRLDGPFETQYF. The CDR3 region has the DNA TGTGCAAGTCGCTTAGACGGACCCTTTGAGACCCAGTACTTC.

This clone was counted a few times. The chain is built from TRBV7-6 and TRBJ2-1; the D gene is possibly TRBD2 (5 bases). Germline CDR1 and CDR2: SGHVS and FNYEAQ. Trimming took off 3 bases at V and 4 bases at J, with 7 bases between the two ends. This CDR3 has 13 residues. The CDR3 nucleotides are TGTGCCAGCAGCTTGGACTTGTACAATGAGCAGTTCTTC. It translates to CASSLDLYNEQFF. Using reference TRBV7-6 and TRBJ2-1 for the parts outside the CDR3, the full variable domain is GAGVSQSPRYKVTKRGQDVALRCDPISGHVSLYWYRQALGQGPEFLTYFNYEAQQDKSGLPNDRFSAERPEGSISTLTIQRTEQRDSAMYRCASSLDLYNEQFFGPGTRLTVL.

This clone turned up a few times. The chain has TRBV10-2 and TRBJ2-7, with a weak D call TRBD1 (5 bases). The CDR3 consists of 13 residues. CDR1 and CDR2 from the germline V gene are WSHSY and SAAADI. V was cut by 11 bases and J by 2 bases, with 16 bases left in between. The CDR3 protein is CAGAPRITYEQYF. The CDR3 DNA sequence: TGCGCCGGGGCCCCGCGGATTACCTACGAGCAGTACTTC.

The CDR3 reads CSVGKYTGELFF. The CDR3 DNA is TGCAGCGTTGGCAAATACACCGGGGAGCTGTTTTTT. The J gene is TRBJ2-2, the V gene TRBV29-1; D gene uncertain. The CDR3 is 12 residues long. Looked up from germline, CDR1 is SQVTM and CDR2 is ANQGSEA. V dropped 4 bases and J dropped 3 bases, with 6 bases sitting between them.

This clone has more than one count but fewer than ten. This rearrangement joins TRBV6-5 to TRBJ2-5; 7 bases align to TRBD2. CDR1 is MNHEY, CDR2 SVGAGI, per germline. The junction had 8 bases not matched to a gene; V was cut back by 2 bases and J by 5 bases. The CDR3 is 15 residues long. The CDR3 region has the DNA TGTGCCAGCAGTTACGGGGCGGGAGTAGGGGAGACCCAGTACTTC. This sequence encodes CASSYGAGVGETQYF.

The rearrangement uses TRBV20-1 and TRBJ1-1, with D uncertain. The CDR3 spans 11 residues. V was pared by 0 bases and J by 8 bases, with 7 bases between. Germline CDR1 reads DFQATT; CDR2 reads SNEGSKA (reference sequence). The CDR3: CSARERVEAFF. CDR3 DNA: TGCAGTGCTAGAGAACGGGTGGAAGCTTTCTTT.

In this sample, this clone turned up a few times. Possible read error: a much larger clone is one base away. In DNA form, the CDR3 reads TGTGCCAGCAGCGAGCAGTACTTC. Its translation is CASSEQYF. The chain is built from TRBV6-1 and TRBJ2-7; the D is unclear. From germline, CDR1 is MNHNS and CDR2 SASEGT. This CDR3 is 8 amino acids long. V was trimmed by 6 bases and J by 6 bases, leaving 0 bases between them.

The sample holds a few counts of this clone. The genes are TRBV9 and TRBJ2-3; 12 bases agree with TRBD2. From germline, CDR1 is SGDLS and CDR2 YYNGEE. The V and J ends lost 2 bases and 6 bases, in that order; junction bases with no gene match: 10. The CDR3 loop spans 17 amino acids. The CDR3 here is CASSVSGLAGRWDTQYF. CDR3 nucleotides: TGTGCCAGCAGCGTCTCGGGACTAGCGGGCCGCTGGGATACGCAGTATTTT.

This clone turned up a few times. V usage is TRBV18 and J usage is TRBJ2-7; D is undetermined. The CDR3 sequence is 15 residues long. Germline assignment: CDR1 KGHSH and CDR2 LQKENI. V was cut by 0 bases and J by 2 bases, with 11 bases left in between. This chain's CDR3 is CASSPPSTEAYEQYF. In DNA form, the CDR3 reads TGTGCCAGCTCACCACCTTCGACTGAAGCCTACGAGCAGTACTTC.

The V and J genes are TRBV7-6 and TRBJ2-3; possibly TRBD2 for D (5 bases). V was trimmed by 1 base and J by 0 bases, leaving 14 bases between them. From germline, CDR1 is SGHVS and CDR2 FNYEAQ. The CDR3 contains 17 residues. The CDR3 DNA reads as TGTGCCAGCAGCTTAGAGGGTGGCGGGTCCAGCACAGATACGCAGTATTTT. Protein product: CASSLEGGGSSTDTQYF.

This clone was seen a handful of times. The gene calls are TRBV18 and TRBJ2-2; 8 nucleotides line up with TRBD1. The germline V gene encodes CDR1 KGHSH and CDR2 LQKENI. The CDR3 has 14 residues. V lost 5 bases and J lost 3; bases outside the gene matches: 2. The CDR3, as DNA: TGTGCCAGCTCATCGGACAGGGACACCGGGGAGCTGTTTTTT. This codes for CASSSDRDTGELFF.

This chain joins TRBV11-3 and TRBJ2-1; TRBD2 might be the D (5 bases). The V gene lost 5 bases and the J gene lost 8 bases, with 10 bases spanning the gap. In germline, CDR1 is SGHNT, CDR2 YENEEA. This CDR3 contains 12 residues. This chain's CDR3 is CASSLAGYEQFF. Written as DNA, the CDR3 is TGTGCCAGCAGCCTGGCGGGCTATGAGCAGTTCTTC.

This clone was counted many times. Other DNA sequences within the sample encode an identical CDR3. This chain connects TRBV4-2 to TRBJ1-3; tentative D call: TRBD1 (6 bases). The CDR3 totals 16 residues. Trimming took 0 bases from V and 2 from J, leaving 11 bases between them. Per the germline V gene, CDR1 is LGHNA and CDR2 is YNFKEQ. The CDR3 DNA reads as TGTGCCAGCAGCCAAGATGGCACAGGGACTGGAAACACCATATATTTT. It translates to CASSQDGTGTGNTIYF.